The T cell receptor (beta chain) under discussion was sequenced for a study of T cells in narcolepsy (dated by TCRdb to between 2018 and 2020). As for the study more broadly: Healthy control donors were enrolled in the study alongside patients who had narcolepsy type 1 or type 2 (NT1, NT2). The study sought autoreactive T cells targeting hypocretin neuron self-antigens (hypocretin, TRIB2) in narcolepsy patients, using TCR Vbeta sequencing to track clonotypes in blood and CSF. The full study reports these points: In plots comparing CSF and blood CD4+ T cell clonotypes from the same patient, HCRT-specific and TRIB2-specific autoreactive clonotypes were highlighted. Some blood memory CD4+ repertoires from patients and controls contained no sequences matching autoreactive T cell clones. Patients and controls had similar numbers of sequenced blood memory CD4+ clonotypes, with averages of about 39,494 in patients and some 35,000 in controls. Autoreactive clonotypes were reported to be detected serially in the blood of the same patients and of different patients, but not in the blood of healthy controls.

Concerning this clone: Its cognate antigen has yet to be identified. The record has no base qualities; no much larger clone is one base away.

The library was prepared using the immunoSEQ multiplex PCR assay. The clones in this table, taken by TCRdb from immuneACCESS, are in-frame only. Not every clone is retained; where verified, under half of the shortfall comes from an unresolved V gene, and the cause of the rest is unknown. The sample data list about 30,000 clones, and roughly 80% of these were observed just once. More than 0.95% of the sample belongs to the ten largest clones. Counted from cysteine to phenylalanine, this CDR3 has 14 amino acids. Only the CDR3 DNA is retained, 42 bases long and in frame from the first base. V and J are trimmed by 6 bases and 6 bases, and the gene matches miss 6 bases of the junction. The germline V gene sets CDR1 to SGHTA and CDR2 to FQGNSA. For TCR Vbeta sequencing, memory CD4+ T cells were sorted ex vivo from the peripheral blood of both healthy controls and narcolepsy patients.

The chain was built from TRBV7-2 and TRBJ2-2; 8 bases in the middle match TRBD1. The source of this sequence is a human donor with narcolepsy. Sequencing was carried out using CD45RA- memory CD4+ T cells from PBMCs. In the paper's terms, the cell subset or site label means: memory T cells sorted ex vivo from peripheral blood. Here is the DNA: TGTGCCAGCAGACCAGGGGGCTGGTCCGGGGAGCTGTTTTTT. Its protein product is CASRPGGWSGELFF.